A selection of T cell receptor beta chains follows, all from one sample in a study of post-analysis software for immune sequencing data. Via MiXCR, TCRdb re-called the PCR reads, giving one row per CDR3 protein. The sample holds roughly 570,000 distinct CDR3 sequences, about a third seen once. The sample was blood. Receptors originate from a girl aged 2-17 years with multiple sclerosis. Each CDR3 is given with its conserved first and last residue.

V gene	CDR3 protein
TRBV2	CATTTTGFNTEAFF
TRBV5-8	CASSYREQPQHF
TRBV27	CASSLPGTASDTQYF
TRBV9	CASSTLSGGLYNEQFF
TRBV11-2	CASSRETVTNEKLFF
TRBV19	CASSLRGAATGELFF
TRBV29-1	CSVEVVSGETQYF
TRBV7-9	CASRSWGGDEQFF
TRBV6-6	CASSGTEPYEQYF
TRBV5-1	CASSWQYPSTDTQYF
TRBV7-8	CASSLGRVSPLHF
TRBV9	CASSVSDRETYEQYF
TRBV3-1	CTSSLGSGGYTF
TRBV5-4	CASSRSRETDTQYF
TRBV14	CASSQESRGGEQYF
TRBV4-1	CASSPRQGELFF
TRBV7-3	CASSLARTGAPDPKETQYF